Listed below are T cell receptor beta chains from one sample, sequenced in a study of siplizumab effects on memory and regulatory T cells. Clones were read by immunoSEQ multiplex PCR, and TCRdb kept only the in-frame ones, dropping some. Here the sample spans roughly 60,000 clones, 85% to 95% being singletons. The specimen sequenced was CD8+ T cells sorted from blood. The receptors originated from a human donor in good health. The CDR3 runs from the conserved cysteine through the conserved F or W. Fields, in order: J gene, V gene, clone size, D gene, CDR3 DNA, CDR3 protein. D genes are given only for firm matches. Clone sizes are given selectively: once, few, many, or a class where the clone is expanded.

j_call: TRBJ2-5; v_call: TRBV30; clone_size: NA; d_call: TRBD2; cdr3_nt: TGTGCCTGGAGTGCTGGACTAGCGGGACAAGGGGAGACCCAGTACTTC; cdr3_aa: CAWSAGLAGQGETQYF
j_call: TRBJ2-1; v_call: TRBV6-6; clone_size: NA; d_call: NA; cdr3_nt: TGTGCCAGCAGCTCGGGGTTAATGCAGTTCTTC; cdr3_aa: CASSSGLMQFF
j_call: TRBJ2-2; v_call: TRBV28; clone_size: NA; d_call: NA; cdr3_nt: TGTGCCAGCAGCCTACTTCTAGGGGCCGGGGAGCTGTTTTTT; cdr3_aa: CASSLLLGAGELFF
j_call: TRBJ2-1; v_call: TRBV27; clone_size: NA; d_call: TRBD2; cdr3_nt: TGTGCCAGCAGTTTTTGGCTAGCGGGAGATCATGAGCAGTTCTTC; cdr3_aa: CASSFWLAGDHEQFF
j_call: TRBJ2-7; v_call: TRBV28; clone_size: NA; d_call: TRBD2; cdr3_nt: TGTGCCAGCAGTGAAGCGGGAGATTCCTTCTACGAGCAGTACTTC; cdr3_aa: CASSEAGDSFYEQYF
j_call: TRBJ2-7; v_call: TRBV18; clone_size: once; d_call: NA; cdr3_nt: TGTGCCAGCTCACCCTGGGGGAGAGCCTACGAGCAGTACTTC; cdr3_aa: CASSPWGRAYEQYF
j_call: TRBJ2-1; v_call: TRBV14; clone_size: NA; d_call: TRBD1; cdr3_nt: TGTGCCAGCAGCCTCGGGACAGGGGAACATTACAATGAGCAGTTCTTC; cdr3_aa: CASSLGTGEHYNEQFF
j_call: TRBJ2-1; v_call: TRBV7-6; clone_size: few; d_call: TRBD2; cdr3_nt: TGTGCCAGCAGCTTGGGGGGAGGCGGGAGGAATGAGCAGTTCTTC; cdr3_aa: CASSLGGGGRNEQFF
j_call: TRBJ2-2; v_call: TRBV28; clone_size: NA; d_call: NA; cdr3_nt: TGTGCCAGCAGTGGTGGGGACCGCGGGGAGCTGTTTTTT; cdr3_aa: CASSGGDRGELFF
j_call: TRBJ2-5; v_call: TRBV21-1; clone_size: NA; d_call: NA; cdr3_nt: TGTGCCAGCAGCAAAGCGGTAGCCTGGGAGACCCAGTACTTC; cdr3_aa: CASSKAVAWETQYF
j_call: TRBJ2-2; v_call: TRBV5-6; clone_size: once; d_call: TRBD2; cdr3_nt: TGTGCCAGCAGCCAACCTAGCGGGAGGTGGACCGGGGAGCTGTTTTTT; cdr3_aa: CASSQPSGRWTGELFF
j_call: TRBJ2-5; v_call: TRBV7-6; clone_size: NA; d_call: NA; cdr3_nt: TGTGCCAGCAGCTTAGCGGGAGGACAGGCCCCGAAAGAGACCCAGTACTTC; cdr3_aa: CASSLAGGQAPKETQYF
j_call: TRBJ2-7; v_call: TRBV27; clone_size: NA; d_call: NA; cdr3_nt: TGTGCCAGCAGTTTAACGGGAGACGAGCAGTACTTC; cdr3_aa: CASSLTGDEQYF
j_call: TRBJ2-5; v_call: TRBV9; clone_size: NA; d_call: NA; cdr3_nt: TGTGCCAGCAGCGTAGGAGCGTCCACAGAGACCCAGTACTTC; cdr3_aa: CASSVGASTETQYF
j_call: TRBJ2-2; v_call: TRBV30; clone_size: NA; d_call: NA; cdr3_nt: TGTGCCTGGAGTGTCTCCGGGTTCACCGGGGAGCTGTTTTTT; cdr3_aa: CAWSVSGFTGELFF
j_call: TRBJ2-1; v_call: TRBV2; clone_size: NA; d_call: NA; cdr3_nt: TGTGCCAGCAGAAGAGACTCCTTTTCGGACAATGAGCAGTTCTTC; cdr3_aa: CASRRDSFSDNEQFF
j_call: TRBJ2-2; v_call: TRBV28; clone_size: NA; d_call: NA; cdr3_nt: TGTGCCAGCAGCCAATCGGGACTCCTAGAAACCGGGGAGCTGTTTTTT; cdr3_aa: CASSQSGLLETGELFF
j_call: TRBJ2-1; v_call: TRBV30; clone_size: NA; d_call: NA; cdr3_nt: TGTGCCTGGAGTGTAGGTCCCGGAGGGCCAAGAAATGAGCAGTTCTTC; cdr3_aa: CAWSVGPGGPRNEQFF
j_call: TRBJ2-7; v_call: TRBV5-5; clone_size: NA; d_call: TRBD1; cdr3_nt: TGTGCCAGCAGCCCGGACAGGGGCCACTACGAGCAGTACTTC; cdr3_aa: CASSPDRGHYEQYF
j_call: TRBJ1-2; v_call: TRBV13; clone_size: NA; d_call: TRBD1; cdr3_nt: TGTGCCAGCAGCCCGGCCGACGGGACAGAGGTGGGGGGCTATGGCTACACCTTC; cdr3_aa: CASSPADGTEVGGYGYTF
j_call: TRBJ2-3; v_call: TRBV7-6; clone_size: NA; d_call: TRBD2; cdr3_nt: TGTGCCAGCAGCCCCACCCGGAGCCTAGCGGGCAGCACAGATACGCAGTATTTT; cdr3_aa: CASSPTRSLAGSTDTQYF
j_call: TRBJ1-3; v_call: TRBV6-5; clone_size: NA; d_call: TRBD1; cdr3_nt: TGTGGTACCAGGGGGTCCAACTCTGGAAACACCATATATTTT; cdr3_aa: CGTRGSNSGNTIYF
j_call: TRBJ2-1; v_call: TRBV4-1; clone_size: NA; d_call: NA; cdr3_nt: TGCGCCAGCAGCCAAGATGGGACCCTTTACAATGAGCAGTTCTTC; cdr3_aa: CASSQDGTLYNEQFF
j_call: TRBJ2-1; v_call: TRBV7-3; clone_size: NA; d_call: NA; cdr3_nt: TGTGCCAGCAGCTTAACTGAGTCGTTCCATGAGCAGTTCTTC; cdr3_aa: CASSLTESFHEQFF
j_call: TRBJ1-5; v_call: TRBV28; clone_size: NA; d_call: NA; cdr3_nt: TGTGCCAGCAGTTTCTCGTCAGTCTGGCAGCCCCAGCATTTT; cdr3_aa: CASSFSSVWQPQHF
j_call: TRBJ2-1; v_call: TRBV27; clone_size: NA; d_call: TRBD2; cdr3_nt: TGTGCCAGCAGTCTAGCGGGTGGCGTCTCCTACAATGAGCAGTTCTTC; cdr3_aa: CASSLAGGVSYNEQFF
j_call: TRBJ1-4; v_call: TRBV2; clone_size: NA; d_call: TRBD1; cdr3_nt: TGTGCCAGCAGACCGGGACAGACAACTAATGAAAAACTGTTTTTT; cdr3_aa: CASRPGQTTNEKLFF
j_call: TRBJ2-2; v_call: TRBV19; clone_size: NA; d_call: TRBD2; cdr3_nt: TGTGCCAGTAGTAAACGACTAGCGGGGAGCGCGAACACCGGGGAGCTGTTTTTT; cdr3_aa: CASSKRLAGSANTGELFF
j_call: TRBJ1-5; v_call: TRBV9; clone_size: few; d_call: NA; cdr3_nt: TGTGCCAGCCCGTATCGGGGAAGGAATCAGCCCCAGCATTTT; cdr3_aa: CASPYRGRNQPQHF
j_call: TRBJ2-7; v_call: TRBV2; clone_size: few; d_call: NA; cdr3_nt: TGTGCCAGCAGTGAACAGAGTCACGAGCAGTACTTC; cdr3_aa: CASSEQSHEQYF
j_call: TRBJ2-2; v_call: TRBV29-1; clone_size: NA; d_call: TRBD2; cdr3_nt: TGCAGCGTTGAGGGGGGACTAGCGGGATCCGCCGGGGAGCTGTTTTTT; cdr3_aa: CSVEGGLAGSAGELFF
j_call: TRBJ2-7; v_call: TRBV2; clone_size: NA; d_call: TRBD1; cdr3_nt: TGTGCCAGCAGGGCCGGACAGGGGGCCTCCTACGAGCAGTACTTC; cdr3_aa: CASRAGQGASYEQYF
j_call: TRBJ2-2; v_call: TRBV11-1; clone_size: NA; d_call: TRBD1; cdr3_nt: TGTGCCAGCAGCGGGACAGTCAACACCGGGGAGCTGTTTTTT; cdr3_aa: CASSGTVNTGELFF
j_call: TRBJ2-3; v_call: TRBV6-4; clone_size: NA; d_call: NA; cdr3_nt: TGTGCCAGCAGTGAGGGACTTTTAGGTTCAGATACGCAGTATTTT; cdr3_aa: CASSEGLLGSDTQYF
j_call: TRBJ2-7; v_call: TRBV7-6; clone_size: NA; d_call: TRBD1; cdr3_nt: TGTGCCAGCAGCCTGGACAGGGAAAGAGTATACGAGCAGTACTTC; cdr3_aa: CASSLDRERVYEQYF
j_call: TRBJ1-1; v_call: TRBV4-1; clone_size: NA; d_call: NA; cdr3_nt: TGCGCCAGCAGCCAACGAAGCCAGATTGAAGCTTTCTTT; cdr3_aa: CASSQRSQIEAFF
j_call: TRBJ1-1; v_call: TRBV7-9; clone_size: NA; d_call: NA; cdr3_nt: TGTGCCAGCAGCGCCGCCCTCCGGGGCCCGCAGTGGACTGAAGCTTTCTTT; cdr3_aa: CASSAALRGPQWTEAFF
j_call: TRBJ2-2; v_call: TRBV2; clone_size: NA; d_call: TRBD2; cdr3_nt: TGTGCCAGCAGCGGGAGGGCCGACACCGGGGAGCTGTTTTTT; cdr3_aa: CASSGRADTGELFF
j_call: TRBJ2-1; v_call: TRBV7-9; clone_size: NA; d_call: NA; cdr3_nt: TGTGCCAGCAGCTTAGTCGGGGAGCAGTTCTTC; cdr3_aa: CASSLVGEQFF
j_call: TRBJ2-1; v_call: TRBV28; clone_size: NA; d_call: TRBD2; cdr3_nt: TGTGCCAGCAGTATGGAGAGCGGGAGGGGCGATGAGCAGTTCTTC; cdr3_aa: CASSMESGRGDEQFF
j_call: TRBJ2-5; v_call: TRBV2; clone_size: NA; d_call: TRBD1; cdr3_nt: TGTGCCAGCAGCGACGGGACAGGGGGCCAAGAGACCCAGTACTTC; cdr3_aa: CASSDGTGGQETQYF
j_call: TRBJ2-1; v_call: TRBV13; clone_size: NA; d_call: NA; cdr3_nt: TGTGCCAGCAGCGAACGTAGGAATGAGCAGTTCTTC; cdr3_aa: CASSERRNEQFF
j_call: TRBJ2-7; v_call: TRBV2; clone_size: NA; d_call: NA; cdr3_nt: TGTGCCAGCAGTGAAGGGACAGCCTACGAGCAGTACTTC; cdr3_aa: CASSEGTAYEQYF
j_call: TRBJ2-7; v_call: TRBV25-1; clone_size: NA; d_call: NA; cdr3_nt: TGTGCCAGCAGTGGCTACAGGGACGAGCAGTACTTC; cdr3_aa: CASSGYRDEQYF
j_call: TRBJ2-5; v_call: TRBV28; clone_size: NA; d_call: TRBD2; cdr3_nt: TGTGCCAGCAGCCCCGTAGCGGGAACAGAGACCCAGTACTTC; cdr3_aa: CASSPVAGTETQYF
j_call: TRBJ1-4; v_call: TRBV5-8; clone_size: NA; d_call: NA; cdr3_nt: TGTGCCAGCAGCTCCAGGGACATACGCAATGAAAAACTGTTTTTT; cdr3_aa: CASSSRDIRNEKLFF
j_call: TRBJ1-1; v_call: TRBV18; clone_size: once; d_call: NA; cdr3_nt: TGTGCCAGCTCACCACCCTCCTGGACGGTGAACACTGAAGCTTTCTTT; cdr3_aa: CASSPPSWTVNTEAFF
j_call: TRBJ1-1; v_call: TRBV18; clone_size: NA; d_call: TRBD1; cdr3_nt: TGTGCCAGCTCACCACCTGGGGGACAGGGAAGGGACACTGAAGCTTTCTTT; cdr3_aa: CASSPPGGQGRDTEAFF
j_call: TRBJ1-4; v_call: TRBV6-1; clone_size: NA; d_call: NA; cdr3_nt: TGTGCCAGCAGTGAGGGGTCGGGGAGTGAAAAACTGTTTTTT; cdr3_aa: CASSEGSGSEKLFF
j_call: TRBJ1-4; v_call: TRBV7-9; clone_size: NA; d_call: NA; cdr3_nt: TGTGCCAGCAGCTGGGACGAGAATGAAAAACTGTTTTTT; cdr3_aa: CASSWDENEKLFF
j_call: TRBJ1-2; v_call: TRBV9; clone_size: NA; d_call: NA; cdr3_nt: TGTGCCAGCAGCGTAGGCGGTAGATCAGCAGGCGGATATGGCTACACCTTC; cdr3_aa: CASSVGGRSAGGYGYTF